What follows describes a single TCR beta chain. No antigen is known for it. Base-call qualities are not available, and no considerably larger clone is one nucleotide away. This sample stems from a study of blood T cells in healthy people across ages (dated by TCRdb to 2013 to 2016). Regarding the research as a whole: In model experiments, roughly one uniquely barcoded TCR beta cDNA molecule per two T cells was captured by template switching. To avoid experimental bias, donors of different ages were randomly spread across the sequencing lanes. Using deep sequencing normalized with unique cDNA molecular identifiers, the study measured how TCR beta repertoire diversity changes with age. Four age groups were formed from the donors: young (average approximately 16 years), middle-aged (approximately 41), aged (approximately 60) and long-lived (approximately 80). The study analyzed two additional independent replicas of 1 million unique cDNA reads from the same blood draw for two donors, one aged 18 to 29 and one aged 80 or older. Study-wide conclusions, independent of this receptor: Bulk unsorted PBMC profiling prevented conclusive comparison of naive and antigen-experienced compartments. Estimates of total diversity from one million sequenced T cells were regarded as lower bounds and underestimates. The percentage of naive T cells measured by flow cytometry correlated strongly with observed TCR beta diversity. As age increased, observed TCR beta diversity per million T cells dropped in a roughly linear way, and a significant reduction was already evident by age about 40. Compared with the aged group, more naive CD4+ T cells, fewer expanded clones and increased TCR diversity were shown by the long-lived group, suggesting age selection. Donor CMV infection status was unknown, potentially confounding age-related changes in expanded clonotypes.

Library preparation employed 5' RACE. These reads were obtained on an Illumina HiSeq 2500. A second roughly 6 to 12 cycle PCR used a sample-barcoded 5' primer and a J-beta primer mix. Each TCR beta cDNA molecule received a unique molecular identifier from a template-switch 5' adaptor carrying 12 random nucleotides. Each sample yielded at least 3 million CDR3-containing paired-end reads. First-strand cDNA synthesis was performed from all RNA using the Mint cDNA synthesis kit, with priming by a TRBC-specific oligonucleotide. All cDNA was treated with uracil-DNA glycosylase and then went through a first 18-cycle PCR with the universal primers M1SS and BC2_uni_R. Processing in the source paper ran as follows. Normalization of each sample was performed by random selection of 1 million high-quality reads, each carrying a distinct molecular identifier. Reads sharing molecular identifiers were discarded rather than binned into consensus sequences. MiTCR, run with a Q25 quality threshold and the strictest error-elimination algorithm, handled CDR3 identification, clonotype clustering and error correction. A nonparametric unseen species model with Euler transformation was used to estimate a lower bound on total TCR beta diversity. TCRdb applied fastp at Q25 and MiXCR to the public reads, then kept only in-frame beta chains. Each CDR3 protein gets just one entry, which takes the most common genes and DNA from the rows behind it. The V and J calls come from TCRdb's annotation, not from the publication. The sample profile shows fewer than 950,000 distinct CDR3 sequences; roughly 50% of them were found once. Of the sample, approximately 40% falls within the top ten clones.

V was cut back by 3 bases and J by 13 bases, leaving a gap of 18 bases between them. The CDR3 spans 14 residues, from the cysteine through the phenylalanine. The kept DNA is CDR3 alone, 42 bases in frame from the first base. The germline V gene gives CDR1 as KGHDR and CDR2 as SFDVKD. The roughly 37 donors, aged roughly 6 to 95 years, were systemically healthy Caucasian individuals from Russia. Each donor gave approximately 9.3 milliliters of peripheral blood, collected into EDTA-treated Vacutainer tubes. PBMCs were isolated by Ficoll-Paque density-gradient centrifugation, with at least 6 million obtained per sample. Trizol reagent was used to extract total RNA from the PBMCs, yielding at least 6 micrograms per sample. For every donor, an aliquot of PBMCs went through flow cytometry to measure the percentages of naive CD45RAhigh/CD27high T cells.

This sequence originates from a man at least 80 years old in good health. The specimen sequenced was blood. Rearrangement joined TRBV24-1 to TRBJ2-1; TRBD1 could be the D gene, as 6 bases match. The CDR3: CATSDTRATGAQFF. The nucleotide sequence reads TGTGCCACCAGTGATACCCGCGCGACAGGAGCCCAGTTCTTC.